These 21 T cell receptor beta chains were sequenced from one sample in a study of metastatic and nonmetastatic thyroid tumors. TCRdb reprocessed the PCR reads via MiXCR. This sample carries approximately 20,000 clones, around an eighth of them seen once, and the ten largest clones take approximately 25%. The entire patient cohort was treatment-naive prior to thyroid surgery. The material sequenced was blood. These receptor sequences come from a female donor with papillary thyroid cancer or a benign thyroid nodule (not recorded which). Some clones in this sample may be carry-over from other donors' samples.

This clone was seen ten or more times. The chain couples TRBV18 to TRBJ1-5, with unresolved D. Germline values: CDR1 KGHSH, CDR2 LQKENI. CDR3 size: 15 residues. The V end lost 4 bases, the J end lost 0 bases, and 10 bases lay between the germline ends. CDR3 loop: CASSLSGNSNQPQHF. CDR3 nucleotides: TGTGCCAGCTCACTCTCCGGTAATAGCAATCAGCCCCAGCATTTT.

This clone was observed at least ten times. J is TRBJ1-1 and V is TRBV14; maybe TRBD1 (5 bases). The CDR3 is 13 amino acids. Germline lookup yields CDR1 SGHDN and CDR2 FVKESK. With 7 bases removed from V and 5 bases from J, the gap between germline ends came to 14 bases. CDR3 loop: CASTAGRRTEAFF. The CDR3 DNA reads TGTGCCAGCACGGCAGGGCGAAGAACTGAAGCTTTCTTT. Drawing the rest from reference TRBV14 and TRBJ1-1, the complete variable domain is EAGVTQFPSHSVIEKGQTVTLRCDPISGHDNLYWYRRVMGKEIKFLLHFVKESKQDESGMPNNRFLAERTGGTYSTLKVQPAELEDSGVYFCASTAGRRTEAFFGQGTRLTVV.

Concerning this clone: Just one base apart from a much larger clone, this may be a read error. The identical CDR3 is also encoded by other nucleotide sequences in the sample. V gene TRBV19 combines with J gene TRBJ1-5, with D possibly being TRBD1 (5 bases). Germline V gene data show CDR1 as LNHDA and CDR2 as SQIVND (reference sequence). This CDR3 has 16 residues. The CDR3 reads CASSIRAGGSNRPQHF. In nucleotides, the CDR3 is TGTGCCAGTAGTATCCGGGCCGGGGGGAGCAATCGGCCCCAGCATTTT.

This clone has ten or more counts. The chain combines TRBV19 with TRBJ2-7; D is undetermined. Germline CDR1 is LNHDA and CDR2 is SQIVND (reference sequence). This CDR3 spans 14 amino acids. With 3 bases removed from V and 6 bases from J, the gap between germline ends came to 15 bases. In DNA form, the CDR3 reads TGTGCCAGTAGTATTGGACGCTTTTCGGGCGAGCAGTACTTC. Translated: CASSIGRFSGEQYF.

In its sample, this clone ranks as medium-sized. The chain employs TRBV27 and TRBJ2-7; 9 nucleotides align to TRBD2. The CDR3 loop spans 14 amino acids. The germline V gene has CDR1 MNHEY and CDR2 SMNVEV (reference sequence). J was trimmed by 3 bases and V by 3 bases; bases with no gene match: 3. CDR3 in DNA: TGTGCCAGCAGTTTTTCGACTAGCGGCTACGAGCAGTACTTC. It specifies CASSFSTSGYEQYF.

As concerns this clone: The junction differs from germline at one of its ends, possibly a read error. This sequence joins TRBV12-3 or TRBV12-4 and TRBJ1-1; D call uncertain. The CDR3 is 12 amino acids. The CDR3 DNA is TGTGCCAGCACCGACCACTTGGACGAAATCGCATTT. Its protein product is CASTDHLDEIAF.

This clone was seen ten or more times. The CDR3 protein is CATSEPGAREQFF. CDR3 coding DNA: TGTGCCACCAGCGAACCGGGGGCCAGGGAGCAGTTCTTC. V gene TRBV24-1 combines with J gene TRBJ2-1; D tentatively reads TRBD1 or TRBD2 (6 bases each). The length of the CDR3 is 13 residues. The V gene lost 7 bases and the J gene lost 10 bases, with 16 bases spanning the gap. In germline, CDR1 is KGHDR, CDR2 SFDVKD.

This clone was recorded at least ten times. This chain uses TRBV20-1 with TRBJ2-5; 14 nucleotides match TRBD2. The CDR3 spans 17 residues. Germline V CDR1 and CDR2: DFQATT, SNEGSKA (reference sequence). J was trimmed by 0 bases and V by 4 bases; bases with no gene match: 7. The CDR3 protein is CSATGTSGSSNQETQYF. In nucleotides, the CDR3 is TGCAGTGCTACCGGGACTAGCGGGAGCAGTAACCAAGAGACCCAGTACTTC.

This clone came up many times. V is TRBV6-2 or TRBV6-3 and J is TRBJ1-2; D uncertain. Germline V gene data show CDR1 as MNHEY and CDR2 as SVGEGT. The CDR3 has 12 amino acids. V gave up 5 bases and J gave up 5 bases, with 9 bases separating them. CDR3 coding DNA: TGTGCCAGCAGTGAGCAGGCTTATGGCTACACCTTC. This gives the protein CASSEQAYGYTF.

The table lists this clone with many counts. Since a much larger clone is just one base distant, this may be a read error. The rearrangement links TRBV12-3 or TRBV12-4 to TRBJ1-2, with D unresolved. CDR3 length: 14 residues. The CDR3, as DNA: TGTGTCAGCAGTTTATCGCACAACACTTATGGCTACACCTTC. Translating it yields CVSSLSHNTYGYTF.

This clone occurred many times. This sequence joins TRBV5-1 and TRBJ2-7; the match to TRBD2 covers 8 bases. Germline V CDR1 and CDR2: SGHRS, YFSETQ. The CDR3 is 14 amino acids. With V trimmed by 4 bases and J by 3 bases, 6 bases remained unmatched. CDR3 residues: CASSPSGGGYEQYF. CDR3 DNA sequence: TGCGCCAGCAGCCCCTCCGGGGGGGGCTACGAGCAGTACTTC.

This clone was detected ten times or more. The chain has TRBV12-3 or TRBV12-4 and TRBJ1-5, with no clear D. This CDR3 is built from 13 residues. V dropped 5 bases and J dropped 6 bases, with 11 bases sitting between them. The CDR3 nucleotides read TGTGCCAGCAGTGTCATGGCGGGTCAGCCCCAGCATTTT. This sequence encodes CASSVMAGQPQHF.

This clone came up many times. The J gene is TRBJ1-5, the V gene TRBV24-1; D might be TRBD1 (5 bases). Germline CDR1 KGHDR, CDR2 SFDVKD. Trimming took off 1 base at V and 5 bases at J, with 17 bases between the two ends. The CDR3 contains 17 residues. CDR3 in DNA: TGTGCCACCAGTGATTTCAGGCAGGGAGGAGAGGATCAGCCCCAGCATTTT. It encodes CATSDFRQGGEDQPQHF.

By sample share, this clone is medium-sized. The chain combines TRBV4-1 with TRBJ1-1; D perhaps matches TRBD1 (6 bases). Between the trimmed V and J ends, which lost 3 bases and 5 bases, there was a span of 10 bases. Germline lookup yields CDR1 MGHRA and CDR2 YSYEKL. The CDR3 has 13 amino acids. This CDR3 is CASSHPGVTEAFF. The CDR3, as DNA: TGCGCCAGCAGCCACCCAGGGGTAACTGAAGCTTTCTTT.

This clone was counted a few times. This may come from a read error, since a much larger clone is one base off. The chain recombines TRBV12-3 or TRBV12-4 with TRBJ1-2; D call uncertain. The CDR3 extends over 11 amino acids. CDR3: CASSLVGRYTF. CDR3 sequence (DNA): TGTGCCAGCAGTCTTGTAGGTCGGTACACCTTT.

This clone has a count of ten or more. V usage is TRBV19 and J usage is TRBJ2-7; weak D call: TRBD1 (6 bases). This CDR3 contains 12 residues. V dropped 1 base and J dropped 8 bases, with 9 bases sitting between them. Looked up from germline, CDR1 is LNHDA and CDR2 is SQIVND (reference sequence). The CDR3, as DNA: TGTGCCAGTAGTATAGCAGGGGCCAAGCAGTACTTC. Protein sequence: CASSIAGAKQYF.

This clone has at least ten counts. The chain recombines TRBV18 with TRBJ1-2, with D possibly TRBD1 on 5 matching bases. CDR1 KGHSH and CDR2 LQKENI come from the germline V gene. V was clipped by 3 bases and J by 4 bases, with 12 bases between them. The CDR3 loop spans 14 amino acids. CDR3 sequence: CASSPPSGGYGYTF. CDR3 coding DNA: TGTGCCAGCTCACCCCCCTCGGGGGGCTATGGCTACACCTTC.

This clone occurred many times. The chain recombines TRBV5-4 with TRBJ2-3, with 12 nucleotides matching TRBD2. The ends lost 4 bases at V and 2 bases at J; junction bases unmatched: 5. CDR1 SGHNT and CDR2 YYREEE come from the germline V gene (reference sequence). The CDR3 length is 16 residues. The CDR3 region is CASSDRTSGATDTQYF. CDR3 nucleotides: TGTGCCAGCAGCGATCGGACTAGCGGGGCCACAGATACGCAGTATTTT.

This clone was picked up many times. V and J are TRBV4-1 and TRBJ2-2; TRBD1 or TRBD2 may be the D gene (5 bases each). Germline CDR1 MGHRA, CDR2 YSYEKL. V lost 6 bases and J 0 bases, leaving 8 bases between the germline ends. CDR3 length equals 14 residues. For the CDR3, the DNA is TGCGCCAGCAGACTGGGGGCGAACACCGGGGAGCTGTTTTTT. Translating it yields CASRLGANTGELFF.

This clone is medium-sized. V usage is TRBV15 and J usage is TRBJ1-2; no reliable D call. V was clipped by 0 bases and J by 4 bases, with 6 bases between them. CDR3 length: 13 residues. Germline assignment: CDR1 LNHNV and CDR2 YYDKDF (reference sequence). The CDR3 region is CATSRDRGYGYTF. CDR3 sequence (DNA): TGTGCCACCAGCAGAGATCGGGGCTATGGCTACACCTTC.

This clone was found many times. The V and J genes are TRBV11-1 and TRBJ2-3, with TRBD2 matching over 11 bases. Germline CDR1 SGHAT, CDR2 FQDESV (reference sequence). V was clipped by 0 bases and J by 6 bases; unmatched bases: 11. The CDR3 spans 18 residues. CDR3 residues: CASSLALYSGRAGDTQYF. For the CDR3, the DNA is TGTGCCAGCAGCTTAGCCCTTTATAGCGGGAGGGCCGGGGATACGCAGTATTTT.